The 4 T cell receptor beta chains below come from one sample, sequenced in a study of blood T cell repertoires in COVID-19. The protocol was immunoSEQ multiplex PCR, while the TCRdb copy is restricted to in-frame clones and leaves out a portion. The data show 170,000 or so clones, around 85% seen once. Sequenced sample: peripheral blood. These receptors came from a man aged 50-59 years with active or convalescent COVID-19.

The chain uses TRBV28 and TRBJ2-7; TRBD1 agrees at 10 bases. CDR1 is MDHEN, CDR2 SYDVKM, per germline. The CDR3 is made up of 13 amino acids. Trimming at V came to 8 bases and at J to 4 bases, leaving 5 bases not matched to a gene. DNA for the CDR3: TGTGCCAGCGCACCGGGACAGGGGTACGAGCAGTACTTC. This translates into CASAPGQGYEQYF.

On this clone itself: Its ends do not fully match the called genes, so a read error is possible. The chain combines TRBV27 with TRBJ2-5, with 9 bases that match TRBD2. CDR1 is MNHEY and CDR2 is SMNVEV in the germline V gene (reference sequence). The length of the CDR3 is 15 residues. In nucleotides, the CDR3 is TGTGCCCGCAGTCATTGGGGGCGGGGGGGGGAGACCCAGTACTTC. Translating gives CARSHWGRGGETQYF.

The CDR3 protein is CASSLTVYQETQYF. CDR3 nucleotides: TGCGCCAGCAGCCTGACAGTGTACCAAGAGACCCAGTACTTC. This chain joins TRBV5-1 and TRBJ2-5, with D perhaps matching TRBD1 (5 bases). Trimming took off 4 bases at V and 0 bases at J, with 10 bases between the two ends. Per the germline V gene, CDR1 is SGHRS and CDR2 is YFSETQ. This CDR3 is 14 amino acids long.

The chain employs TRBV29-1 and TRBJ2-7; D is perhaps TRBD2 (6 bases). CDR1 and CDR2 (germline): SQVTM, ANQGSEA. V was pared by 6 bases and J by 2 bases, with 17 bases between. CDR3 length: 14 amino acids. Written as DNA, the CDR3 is TGCAGCGTGACTAGTGGGGCGAGGACCTACGAGCAGTACTTC. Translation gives CSVTSGARTYEQYF.